Shown below are 17 T cell receptor beta chains from a single sample sequenced in a study of CD8 T cells in ankylosing spondylitis. In TCRdb, the 5' RACE reads were re-called with MiXCR into one record per CDR3 protein. The sample yields about 450,000 distinct CDR3 sequences, 25% to 30% seen once. Whole-study findings and limits: The study identified a TCR beta motif of roughly eight highly homologous variants that appeared characteristic of ankylosing spondylitis blood.

No antigen has been identified for these receptors. The sequencing sample was made of blood, either unsorted or a sorted T cell fraction (not recorded which). All receptors derive from a male donor with ankylosing spondylitis.

This clonotype was found a few times. V is TRBV6-1 and J is TRBJ2-7; possible D gene TRBD2, 6 bases. V dropped 5 bases and J dropped 6 bases, with 17 bases sitting between them. Germline V lookup: CDR1 MNHNS, CDR2 SASEGT. CDR3 size: 14 residues. The DNA for the CDR3 is TGTGCCAGCAGTACCCCGGGGAGGCCTGGCGAGCAGTACGTC. Its translation: CASSTPGRPGEQYV.

This chain connects TRBV5-1 to TRBJ2-3, with D perhaps given as TRBD1 or TRBD2 (5 bases each). Germline CDR1 reads SGHRS; CDR2 reads YFSETQ. Trimming pared 7 bases from V and 2 bases from J, leaving 14 bases between. CDR3 length: 14 amino acids. In DNA, the CDR3 is TGCGCCAGCCAGTCAGGGAGCGACACAGATACGCAGTATTTT. Translation: CASQSGSDTDTQYF.

This clonotype was seen only a few times. The genes are TRBV11-2 and TRBJ1-2, with D maybe TRBD1 (6 bases). V was pared by 7 bases and J by 0 bases, with 12 bases between. This CDR3 contains 14 residues. Germline loops: CDR1 SGHAT, CDR2 FQNNGV. The CDR3: CASTGTLTNYGYTF. Here the CDR3 DNA reads TGTGCCAGCACCGGGACACTCACTAACTATGGCTACACCTTC.

V is TRBV28 and J is TRBJ2-1; D may be TRBD2 (6 bases). Trimming left V 5 bases short and J 0 bases short, with 11 bases between. Looked up from germline, CDR1 is MDHEN and CDR2 is SYDVKM. The CDR3 has 15 residues. The CDR3 region has the DNA TGTGCCAGCAGTGGAGGGCAGGGCTCCTACAATGAGCAGTTCTTC. It specifies CASSGGQGSYNEQFF. Full variable domain (rest looked up from reference TRBV28 and TRBJ2-1): DVKVTQSSRYLVKRTGEKVFLECVQDMDHENMFWYRQDPGLGLRLIYFSYDVKMKEKGDIPEGYSVSREKKERFSLILESASTNQTSMYLCASSGGQGSYNEQFFGPGTRLTVL.

The chain links TRBV5-1 to TRBJ1-4, with TRBD1 as a possible D gene (5 bases). The germline V gene has CDR1 SGHRS and CDR2 YFSETQ. The V end lost 4 bases, the J end lost 7 bases, and 20 bases lay between the germline ends. The CDR3 covers 16 residues. In DNA form, the CDR3 reads TGCGCCAGCAGCCGAGGTCAGGGCTCCGTAGGTGAAAAACTGTTTTTT. It specifies CASSRGQGSVGEKLFF. The full variable domain, rest sourced from reference TRBV5-1 and TRBJ1-4, is KAGVTQTPRYLIKTRGQQVTLSCSPISGHRSVSWYQQTPGQGLQFLFEYFSETQRNKGNFPGRFSGRQFSNSRSEMNVSTLELGDSALYLCASSRGQGSVGEKLFFGSGTQLSVL.

The chain is built from TRBV20-1 and TRBJ2-1; D remains ambiguous. The CDR3 is made up of 13 amino acids. The germline V gene has CDR1 DFQATT and CDR2 SNEGSKA (reference sequence). The V end was cut by 0 bases, the J end by 9 bases, with 12 bases between. The CDR3 loop reads CSARDLRAGEQFF. CDR3 DNA: TGCAGTGCTAGAGATCTCCGTGCCGGTGAGCAGTTCTTC.

V gene TRBV5-1 combines with J gene TRBJ2-1; tentative D call: TRBD1 (6 bases). With 3 bases removed from V and 3 bases from J, the gap between germline ends came to 10 bases. CDR1 is SGHRS and CDR2 is YFSETQ in the germline V gene. This CDR3 region has 14 residues. CDR3 nucleotide sequence: TGCGCCAGCAGCTCGACAGGTCTCTACAATGAGCAGTTCTTC. Amino acid sequence: CASSSTGLYNEQFF.

This clonotype has more than one count but fewer than ten. The V gene is TRBV20-1, the J gene TRBJ2-3; D not certain. The germline V and J ends were trimmed by 5 bases and 2 bases, with 8 bases remaining between them. Germline lookup yields CDR1 DFQATT and CDR2 SNEGSKA (reference sequence). The CDR3 consists of 12 residues. The CDR3 reads CSASPYTDTQYF. As DNA, the CDR3 is TGCAGTGCTTCCCCGTACACAGATACGCAGTATTTT.

This clonotype was seen more than once but under ten times. The DNA of the CDR3 is TGCGCCAGCAGCTTGCGGACGAGCTCCTACAATGAGCAGTTCTTC. Protein sequence: CASSLRTSSYNEQFF. V gene TRBV5-1 combines with J gene TRBJ2-1; D not resolved. Trimming removed 1 base at V and 0 bases at J, with 8 bases between. The CDR3 runs 15 residues. CDR1 SGHRS and CDR2 YFSETQ come from the germline V gene.

This rearrangement joins TRBV5-1 to TRBJ1-2; the match to TRBD1 covers 9 bases. The CDR3 runs 14 residues. Germline values: CDR1 SGHRS, CDR2 YFSETQ. Trimming at V came to 4 bases and at J to 6 bases, leaving 7 bases not matched to a gene. The CDR3: CASSAQGAGDGYTF. The CDR3 DNA reads as TGCGCCAGCAGCGCACAGGGGGCCGGGGATGGCTACACCTTC. The entire variable domain, with the rest obtained from reference TRBV5-1 and TRBJ1-2, is as follows: KAGVTQTPRYLIKTRGQQVTLSCSPISGHRSVSWYQQTPGQGLQFLFEYFSETQRNKGNFPGRFSGRQFSNSRSEMNVSTLELGDSALYLCASSAQGAGDGYTFGSGTRLTVV.

V is TRBV20-1 and J is TRBJ2-5; no clear D. V dropped 3 bases and J dropped 1 base, with 9 bases sitting between them. The germline V gene has CDR1 DFQATT and CDR2 SNEGSKA (reference sequence). The CDR3 runs to 13 residues. The CDR3 nucleotides read TGCAGTGCTAGCCCAGCGAGCCAAGAGACCCAGTACTTC. Protein sequence: CSASPASQETQYF.

The chain links TRBV28 to TRBJ2-7; no clear D gene. CDR1 is MDHEN, CDR2 SYDVKM, per germline. V gave up 10 bases and J gave up 2 bases, with 15 bases separating them. The CDR3 runs to 13 residues. In DNA, the CDR3 is TGTGCCATCCAACGCCAGGTACCCTACGAGCAGTACGTC. Translation gives CAIQRQVPYEQYV.

The chain uses TRBV21-1 and TRBJ2-1; the D call in the table, TRBD2, was not verified against the DNA. TRBV21-1 is shown as a pseudogene. There are 15 residues in the CDR3. CDR3 coding DNA: TGTGCCAGCAGGGAACTAGCGGGAGGGTTTGATGAGCAGTTCTTC. It specifies CASRELAGGFDEQFF.

This clonotype was seen more than once but under ten times. The chain is built from TRBV7-8 and TRBJ1-1; D unclear. The CDR3 extends over 11 amino acids. Germline V gene sequence: CDR1 SGHVS, CDR2 FQNEAQ. The V gene lost 5 bases and the J gene lost 11 bases, with 12 bases spanning the gap. The CDR3 DNA follows: TGTGCCAGCAGCCAAGGGAGTTACGCTTTCTTT. As protein: CASSQGSYAFF.

CDR3 loop: CSAIPEAHPGEQYF. CDR3 DNA sequence: TGCAGTGCTATCCCCGAAGCCCATCCCGGCGAGCAGTACTTC. The V gene is TRBV20-1, the J gene TRBJ2-7; D is unclear. This CDR3 is built from 14 residues. Germline V gene sequence: CDR1 DFQATT, CDR2 SNEGSKA (reference sequence). Trimming took off 4 bases at V and 6 bases at J, with 19 bases between the two ends.

This sequence joins TRBV20-1 and TRBJ1-5; no clear D gene. The CDR3 covers 14 residues. Trimming left V 3 bases short and J 5 bases short, with 14 bases between. Germline CDR1 reads DFQATT; CDR2 reads SNEGSKA (reference sequence). As DNA, the CDR3 is TGCAGTGCTAGCGGTGGACGGTCAGATCAGCCCCAGCATTTT. This codes for CSASGGRSDQPQHF.

The V and J genes are TRBV14 and TRBJ2-7, with no clear D. Germline values: CDR1 SGHDN, CDR2 FVKESK. This CDR3 is built from 14 residues. Trimming removed 4 bases from V and 0 bases from J, with 10 bases in between. The DNA for the CDR3 is TGTGCCAGCAGCCCGGACCACTTCTCCTACGAGCAGTACGTC. Translation gives CASSPDHFSYEQYV.